The subject of this entry is one T cell receptor (beta chain). The CDR3 contains 21 residues. Repertoires were generated with immunoSEQ multiplex PCR, while TCRdb's copy carries only in-frame clones and drops some. The sample holds 50,000 to 65,000 clones, around 93% seen once. This entry comes from a study of technical replicates of blood from several donors. The chain is built from TRBV21-1 and TRBJ2-6; the D call of TRBD2 is as the table states it, not checked on the DNA. TRBV21-1 corresponds to a pseudogene. This sequence originates from a human donor in good health. Some clones in this sample may be carry-over from other donors' samples. Specimen: PBMCs. The CDR3 bases are TGTGCCAGCAGCAAAGTCACCCCCGGGGGGGAAAGTGTACCTGGGGCCAACGTCCTGACTTTC. As protein: CASSKVTPGGESVPGANVLTF.